What follows are 21 T cell receptor beta chains derived from one specimen sequenced in a study of CXCR3-negative and CXCR3-positive naive CD8 T cells. The authors prepared UMI-labeled TRB cDNA libraries by 5' RACE. TCRdb re-called the 5' RACE reads, yielding one record per CDR3 amino acid sequence without DNA. This sample carries some 41,000 distinct CDR3 sequences, with about 10% going to the ten biggest clones. Sequencing was carried out using memory CD8+ T cells from blood. The receptors were sampled from a human donor in good health. Some clones in this sample may be carry-over from other donors' samples.

The chain is built from TRBV7-9 and TRBJ2-2; the D gene TCRdb calls, TRBD1, cannot be checked with no DNA. The germline V gene has CDR1 SEHNR and CDR2 FQNEAQ (reference sequence). CDR3 length: 14 amino acids. The CDR3 protein is CASSFDRGIGELFF.

This chain uses TRBV6-6 with TRBJ2-7; TCRdb names TRBD1, which stays unverified in the absence of DNA. Germline V CDR1 and CDR2: MNHNY, SVGAGI (reference sequence). CDR3 size: 13 residues. CDR3 sequence: CASRPGVSYEQYF.

J is TRBJ2-3 and V is TRBV10-1; TCRdb gives TRBD2 as the D gene, but with no DNA this cannot be confirmed. The germline V gene encodes CDR1 WNHNN and CDR2 SYGVQD (reference sequence). This CDR3 contains 14 residues. CDR3 protein: CASSLGREFDTQYF.

The chain recombines TRBV27 with TRBJ2-5; TCRdb gives TRBD1 as the D gene, but with no DNA this cannot be confirmed. Per germline, CDR1 MNHEY and CDR2 SMNVEV (reference sequence). The CDR3 loop spans 15 amino acids. CDR3 region: CASSSRGNRQETQYF.

The rearrangement links TRBV5-1 to TRBJ1-2; TCRdb reports TRBD1, a call that lacks DNA to check it against. CDR3 size: 14 residues. Germline lookup yields CDR1 SGHRS and CDR2 YFSETQ. The CDR3 loop reads CASSMGTGLVGYTF.

This chain connects TRBV29-1 to TRBJ1-1. Germline lookup yields CDR1 SQVTM and CDR2 ANQGSEA. The CDR3 covers 12 residues. This CDR3 reads CSALDGNTEAFF. Filled out from reference TRBV29-1 and TRBJ1-1, the complete variable domain reads SAVISQKPSRDICQRGTSLTIQCQVDSQVTMMFWYRQQPGQSLTLIATANQGSEATYESGFVIDKFPISRPNLTFSTLTVSNMSPEDSSIYLCSALDGNTEAFFGQGTRLTVV.

The genes are TRBV7-2 and TRBJ2-4. The CDR3 is 15 residues long. CDR1 is SGHTA, CDR2 FQGNSA, per germline. The CDR3 spells CASSLVGLAKNIQYF.

The J gene is TRBJ2-5, the V gene TRBV6-6; TCRdb's D call of TRBD1 is untestable without DNA. Looked up from germline, CDR1 is MNHNY and CDR2 is SVGAGI (reference sequence). The CDR3 length is 15 residues. This CDR3 is CASSYPPGAAETQYF.

The chain recombines TRBV29-1 with TRBJ2-2. Germline assignment: CDR1 SQVTM and CDR2 ANQGSEA. The CDR3 runs 13 residues. The CDR3 protein is CSVAVGNTGELFF.

The chain links TRBV29-1 to TRBJ2-2. The germline gives CDR1 SQVTM, CDR2 ANQGSEA. The CDR3 runs to 13 residues. The CDR3 is CLGISANTGELFF.

The J gene is TRBJ2-1, the V gene TRBV4-3. Germline CDR1 reads LGHNA; CDR2 reads YSLEER. This CDR3 has 15 residues. This CDR3 reads CASSQDKEGYNEQFF.

This chain links TRBV13 with TRBJ2-1; with no DNA, the TCRdb D assignment of TRBD1 cannot be verified. The CDR3 sequence is 15 residues long. Looked up from germline, CDR1 is PRHDT and CDR2 is FYEKMQ (reference sequence). CDR3 sequence: CASSFQWTGNNEQFF.

The chain combines TRBV4-3 with TRBJ2-2; absent DNA, TCRdb's TRBD1 call cannot be checked. The CDR3 consists of 15 residues. Per the germline V gene, CDR1 is LGHNA and CDR2 is YSLEER. CDR3: CASSLSGTGTGELFF.

The chain carries TRBV19 and TRBJ2-3; TCRdb indicates TRBD1, and absent DNA this call remains unverified. The CDR3 totals 15 residues. The germline gives CDR1 LNHDA, CDR2 SQIVND (reference sequence). The CDR3 sequence: CASSNRDFSTDTQYF.

CDR3 protein: CASSLDRGWFF. The chain uses TRBV7-9 and TRBJ2-1; with no DNA, the TCRdb D assignment of TRBD1 cannot be verified. This CDR3 spans 11 amino acids. Germline V gene data show CDR1 as SEHNR and CDR2 as FQNEAQ (reference sequence).

This chain links TRBV25-1 with TRBJ1-6; TCRdb outputs TRBD1, but without DNA this stays unchecked. This CDR3 spans 17 amino acids. Germline V lookup: CDR1 MGHDK, CDR2 SYGVNS. The CDR3 region is CASSDGRGNSYNSPLHF. Together with reference TRBV25-1 and TRBJ1-6, the CDR3 gives the full variable domain: EADIYQTPRYLVIGTGKKITLECSQTMGHDKMYWYQQDPGMELHLIHYSYGVNSTEKGDLSSESTVSRIRTEHFPLTLESARPSHTSQYLCASSDGRGNSYNSPLHFGNGTRLTVT.

V usage is TRBV11-3 and J usage is TRBJ2-7. This CDR3 is 11 amino acids long. CDR1 is SGHNT and CDR2 is YENEEA in the germline V gene. The CDR3 spells CASSLIYEQYF.

The chain joins TRBV28 to TRBJ2-2; checking the TCRdb D call of TRBD1 is not possible without DNA. Germline CDR1 is MDHEN and CDR2 is SYDVKM. The CDR3 has 19 residues. The CDR3 loop reads CASSIRDRGLPANTGELFF.

The chain recombines TRBV6-6 with TRBJ1-5; TCRdb selects TRBD1, and the lack of DNA leaves this call unchecked. CDR3 length: 17 amino acids. Looked up from germline, CDR1 is MNHNY and CDR2 is SVGAGI (reference sequence). The CDR3 loop reads CASSYSDREGASQPQHF.

This chain connects TRBV28 to TRBJ1-1; TCRdb's assignment of TRBD1 cannot be checked, as there is no DNA. Germline-derived CDR1 and CDR2 are MDHEN and SYDVKM. The CDR3 spans 15 residues. The CDR3 here is CASSPRDRGSVGAFF.

The rearrangement uses TRBV4-3 and TRBJ2-4; TCRdb designates TRBD2, a call that cannot be tested without DNA. The germline V gene has CDR1 LGHNA and CDR2 YSLEER. This CDR3 contains 16 residues. The CDR3 sequence: CASSQARRDGENIQYF.